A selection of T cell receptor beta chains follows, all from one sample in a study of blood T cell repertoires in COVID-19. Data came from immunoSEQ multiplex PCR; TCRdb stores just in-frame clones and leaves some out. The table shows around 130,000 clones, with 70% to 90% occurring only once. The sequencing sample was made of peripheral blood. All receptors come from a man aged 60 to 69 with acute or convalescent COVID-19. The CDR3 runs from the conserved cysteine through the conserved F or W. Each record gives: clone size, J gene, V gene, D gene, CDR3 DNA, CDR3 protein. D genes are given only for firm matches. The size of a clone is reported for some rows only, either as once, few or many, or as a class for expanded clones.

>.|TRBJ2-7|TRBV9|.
TGTGCCAGCAGTCCGGACATGAGCTCCTACGAGCAGTACTTC
CASSPDMSSYEQYF
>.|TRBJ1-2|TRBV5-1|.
TGCGCCAGCAGCCCGTACTATGACCCAGCCTATGGCTACACCTTC
CASSPYYDPAYGYTF
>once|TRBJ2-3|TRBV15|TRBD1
TGTGCCACCAGACCCACAGGGGCGACAGATACGCAGTATTTT
CATRPTGATDTQYF
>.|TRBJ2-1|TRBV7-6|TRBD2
TGTGCCAGCAGCCCACTAGCGGGTTCCTACAATGAGCAGTTCTTC
CASSPLAGSYNEQFF
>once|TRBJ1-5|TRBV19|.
TGTGCCAGTAGTATAGCCCGTGACCCGGCGGGTCAGCCCCAGCATTTT
CASSIARDPAGQPQHF
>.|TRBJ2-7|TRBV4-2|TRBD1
TGTGCCAGCAGCCAAGCGGGACAGGGTGACTACGAGCAGTACTTC
CASSQAGQGDYEQYF
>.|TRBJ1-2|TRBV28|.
TGTGCCAGCAGCCCCGCAGGGGACTATGGCTACACCTTC
CASSPAGDYGYTF
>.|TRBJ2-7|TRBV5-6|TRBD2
TGTGCCAGCAGAGAGGCCGGGGGGGCGCGGGAAGAGCAGTACTTC
CASREAGGAREEQYF
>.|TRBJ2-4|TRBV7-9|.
TGTGCCAGCAGCTTAGAGGGGGGGCCGCACATTCAGTACTTC
CASSLEGGPHIQYF
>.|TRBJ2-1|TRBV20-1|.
TGCAGTGCTAGTGCGGCGGGTTGGTCGGGTGAGCAGTTCTTC
CSASAAGWSGEQFF
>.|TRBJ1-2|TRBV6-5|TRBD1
TGTGCCAGCAGCCAACGGCCGACAGGGCCAGATGGCTACACCTTC
CASSQRPTGPDGYTF
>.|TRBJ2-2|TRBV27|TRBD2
TGTGCCAGCAGAACACTAGCGGGAGGGCCGGGGGAGCTGTTTTTT
CASRTLAGGPGELFF
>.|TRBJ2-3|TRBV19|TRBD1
TGTGCCAGAGGGACAGGGATAAGCACAGATACGCAGTATTTT
CARGTGISTDTQYF
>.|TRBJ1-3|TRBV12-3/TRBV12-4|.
TGTGCCAGCGACAGCCGCTCTGGAAACACCATATATTTT
CASDSRSGNTIYF
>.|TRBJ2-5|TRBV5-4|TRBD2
TGTGCCAGCAGCCTGGAAGCGGGAGGTGGGGAGACCCAGTACTTC
CASSLEAGGGETQYF
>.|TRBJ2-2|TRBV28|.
TGTGCCAGCAGTAAGTCGGGAGTTACCGGGGAGCTGTTTTTT
CASSKSGVTGELFF
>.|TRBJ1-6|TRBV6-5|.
TGTGCCAGCAGACTGGACAGAGGGAATTCACCCCTCCACTTT
CASRLDRGNSPLHF
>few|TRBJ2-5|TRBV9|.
TGTGCCAGCAGCCAGGGTCTGGCAGGTGAGACCCAGTACTTC
CASSQGLAGETQYF
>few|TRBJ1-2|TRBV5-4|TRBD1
TGTGCCAGCAGCGTGGGACAGACCTATGGCTACACCTTC
CASSVGQTYGYTF
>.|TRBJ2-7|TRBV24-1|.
TGTGCCACCAGTGATCGATCGGGAGAGCAGTACTTC
CATSDRSGEQYF
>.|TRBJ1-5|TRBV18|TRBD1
TGTGCCAGCTCACCAAACCGACAGGGTAACGGCAATCAGCCCCAGCATTTT
CASSPNRQGNGNQPQHF
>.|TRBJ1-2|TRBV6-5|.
TGTGCCAGCAAGGGGAGGAACTATGGCTACACCTTC
CASKGRNYGYTF
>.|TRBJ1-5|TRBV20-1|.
TGCAGTGCTAGTTTAGCAGGGATCAATCAGCCCCAGCATTTT
CSASLAGINQPQHF
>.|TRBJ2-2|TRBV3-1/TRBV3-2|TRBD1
TGTGCCAGCAGCCAAGATCGGGGACAGGGGGCCACCGGGGAGCTGTTTTTT
CASSQDRGQGATGELFF
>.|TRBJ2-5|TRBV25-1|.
TGTGCCAGCAGTGAATTCAGGGGGGCTAGAGAGACCCAGTACTTC
CASSEFRGARETQYF
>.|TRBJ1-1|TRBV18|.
TGTGCCAGCTCACGTCGGGACATAGACACTGAAGCTTTCTTT
CASSRRDIDTEAFF
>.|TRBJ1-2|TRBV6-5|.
TGTGCCAGCAGTTACGGTAGCTATGGCTACACCTTC
CASSYGSYGYTF
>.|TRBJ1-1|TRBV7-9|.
TGTGCCAGCAGCTTAGAGGGGGTTTCCGAAGCTTTCTTT
CASSLEGVSEAFF
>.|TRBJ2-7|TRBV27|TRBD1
TGTGCCAGCAGATCGGGACAGGGGGGTAGCGAGCAGTACTTC
CASRSGQGGSEQYF
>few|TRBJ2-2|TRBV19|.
TGTGCCAGTAGCGTGCAGAGGGGGGAGCTGTTTTTT
CASSVQRGELFF
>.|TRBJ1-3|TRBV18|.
TGTGCCAGCTCAGTACAGGGTCGAGGACACACCATATATTTT
CASSVQGRGHTIYF
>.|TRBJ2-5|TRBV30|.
TGTGCCTGGAGTGTACTATCACAAGAGACCCAGTACTTC
CAWSVLSQETQYF
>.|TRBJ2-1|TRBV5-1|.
TGCGCCAGCAGCTTGGGAGCGAATGAGCAGTTCTTC
CASSLGANEQFF
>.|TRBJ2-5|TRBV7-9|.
TGTGCCAGCAGCCAAGTCCCGGGGTTGGAGACCCAGTACTTC
CASSQVPGLETQYF
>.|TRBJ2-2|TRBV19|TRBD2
TGTGCCAGTATAAAGGGCGCGGGAGGGAGAACCGGGGAGCTGTTTTTT
CASIKGAGGRTGELFF
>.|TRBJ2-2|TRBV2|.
TGTGCCAGCAGACTCCGGGACTCACTGTCCGGGGAGCTGTTTTTT
CASRLRDSLSGELFF
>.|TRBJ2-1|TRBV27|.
TGTGCCAGCAAGTCCCCCGGGAGCTCCTACAATGAGCAGTTCTTC
CASKSPGSSYNEQFF
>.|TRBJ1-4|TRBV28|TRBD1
TGTGCCAGCAGTTTGCCGGGACAGGGTCCTAATGAAAAACTGTTTTTT
CASSLPGQGPNEKLFF
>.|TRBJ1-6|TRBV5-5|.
TGTGCCAGCAGCTTTTCGAGGGCGCATAATTCACCCCTCCACTTT
CASSFSRAHNSPLHF
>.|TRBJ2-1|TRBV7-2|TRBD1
TGTGCCAGCAGCTTAGCGGGGACAGGGGGCAATGAGCAGTTCTTC
CASSLAGTGGNEQFF
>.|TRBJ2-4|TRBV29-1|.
TGCAGCGTAACCGGGTCCTCTCTTTCCAAAAACATTCAGTACTTC
CSVTGSSLSKNIQYF